One and the same sample provided the 5 T cell receptor beta chains below, sequenced in a study of post-analysis software for immune sequencing data. Points from the study as a whole: Patients used five TRBV segments, including TRBV5-6, TRBV5-1 and TRBV20-1, more often than controls.

Each TCR beta cDNA library carried unique molecular identifiers. TCRdb redid the calling of the PCR reads with MiXCR, one entry per CDR3 protein. The sample has approximately 770,000 distinct CDR3 sequences, about half seen once; the top ten hold approximately 5%. These TCRs' antigens remain unknown. The sequenced sample consisted of blood. Source of these receptors: a girl under 18 with multiple sclerosis.

The chain employs TRBV6-6 and TRBJ2-7, with 8 nucleotides matching TRBD1. The junction had 12 bases not matched to a gene; V was cut back by 6 bases and J by 5 bases. The germline gives CDR1 MNHNY, CDR2 SVGAGI (reference sequence). CDR3 length: 15 amino acids. CDR3 in DNA: TGTGCCAGCAGCCCCCCCGGACAGGGATCCAACGAGCAGTACTTC. It translates to CASSPPGQGSNEQYF.

The chain has TRBV20-1 and TRBJ1-6; TRBD1 agrees at 7 bases. Per the germline V gene, CDR1 is DFQATT and CDR2 is SNEGSKA (reference sequence). CDR3 size: 11 residues. CDR3 region: CSAPGGQSLHF. Here the CDR3 DNA reads TGCAGCGCCCCAGGGGGTCAGTCCCTCCACTTT.

This clonotype was counted only a few times. V usage is TRBV9 and J usage is TRBJ1-1, with TRBD1 matching 7 bases. The J segment lost 4 bases and the V segment lost 4 bases, leaving 7 bases of the junction unmatched. Germline loops: CDR1 SGDLS, CDR2 YYNGEE. The CDR3 totals 14 residues. Here the CDR3 DNA reads TGTGCCAGCAGCACCGGACAGGTTACCACTGAAGCTTTCTTT. Its translation: CASSTGQVTTEAFF.

This chain uses TRBV7-2 with TRBJ2-1; 7 nucleotides match TRBD2. The germline CDR1 and CDR2 sequences are SGHTA and FQGNSA. The CDR3 sequence is 14 residues long. V shed 3 bases and J 9 bases; nucleotides not matched to a gene: 8. The CDR3 DNA follows: TGTGCCAGCAGCTTCGGGGCGGGAGCCCTTGAGCAGTTCTTC. This gives the protein CASSFGAGALEQFF.

This sequence joins TRBV20-1 and TRBJ2-1, with a tentative D call TRBD2 (6 bases). The J call could be wrong; TRBJ2-7 is a better fit for the DNA end. The germline V gene encodes CDR1 DFQATT and CDR2 SNEGSKA (reference sequence). The CDR3 sequence is 13 residues long. CDR3 loop: CSATTSLINEQYF. In nucleotides, the CDR3 is TGCAGTGCTACGACTAGTTTAATCAATGAGCAGTACTTC.